The 21 T cell receptor beta chains in this list originate from one sample, sequenced in a study of OX40 agonist ivuxolimab in advanced cancers. Clones were read by immunoSEQ multiplex PCR, and TCRdb kept only the in-frame ones, dropping some. The sample includes some 98,000 clones, around 87% of them seen just once. The sequences come from CD4+ or CD8+ T cells sorted from blood, collected in a trial of the OX40 agonist ivuxolimab. These receptors were collected from an adult with an advanced solid tumor such as melanoma, head and neck, liver or kidney cancer.

This clone was found a few times. This sequence joins TRBV6-1 and TRBJ1-1, with TRBD1 matching over 8 bases. V gave up 9 bases and J gave up 2 bases; unmatched junction bases: 5. This CDR3 has 13 amino acids. Looked up from germline, CDR1 is MNHNS and CDR2 is SASEGT. As DNA, the CDR3 is TGTGCCAGTGAGGACAGGGTCAACACTGAAGCTTTCTTT. It is translated as CASEDRVNTEAFF.

The gene calls are TRBV9 and TRBJ1-4, with 8 bases that match TRBD1. The germline gives CDR1 SGDLS, CDR2 YYNGEE. The J segment lost 2 bases and the V segment lost 0 bases, leaving 3 bases of the junction unmatched. This CDR3 has 16 residues. In DNA, the CDR3 is TGTGCCAGCAGCGTAGGACAGGGGTGGACTAATGAAAAACTGTTTTTT. Its translation: CASSVGQGWTNEKLFF.

The J gene is TRBJ2-1, the V gene TRBV15; 9 bases are a match to TRBD2. Per germline, CDR1 LNHNV and CDR2 YYDKDF (reference sequence). This CDR3 is built from 18 residues. After removal of 0 bases from V and 2 bases from J, the junction contained 8 bases not matched to a gene. The CDR3 reads CATSRDNSGGLTYNEQFF. The CDR3 nucleotides read TGTGCCACCAGCAGAGATAATAGCGGGGGTCTGACCTACAATGAGCAGTTCTTC.

The chain is built from TRBV9 and TRBJ2-5, with 11 bases aligning to TRBD2. From germline, CDR1 is SGDLS and CDR2 YYNGEE. CDR3 length: 15 residues. Trimming removed 3 bases from V and 5 bases from J; junction bases left unmatched: 6. CDR3 residues: CASSAISGGAETQYF. Written as DNA, the CDR3 is TGTGCCAGCAGCGCGATTAGCGGGGGGGCGGAGACCCAGTACTTC.

The chain links TRBV2 to TRBJ1-4; D gene ambiguous. The length of the CDR3 is 15 residues. V was cut by 8 bases and J by 7 bases, with 20 bases left in between. Germline loops: CDR1 SNHLY, CDR2 FYNNEI. CDR3 nucleotides: TGTGCCAGCTCTGGACGGGAGGGTTTGGGTGAAAAACTGTTTTTT. This encodes CASSGREGLGEKLFF.

The rearrangement uses TRBV10-3 and TRBJ2-7; the D gene is possibly TRBD1 (5 bases). The CDR3 loop spans 12 amino acids. Germline-derived CDR1 and CDR2 are ENHRY and SYGVKD. Trimming left V 3 bases short and J 5 bases short, with 8 bases between. Written as DNA, the CDR3 is TGTGCCATCAGTGACAGGGTCGACGAGCAGTACTTC. It yields the protein CAISDRVDEQYF.

The chain is built from TRBV7-3 and TRBJ1-6, with D possibly matching TRBD1 (6 bases). The V gene lost 3 bases and the J gene lost 8 bases, with 11 bases spanning the gap. The CDR3 sequence is 14 residues long. Germline CDR1 and CDR2: SGHTA and FQGTGA. The CDR3 region is CASSLTGSDSPLHF. In DNA form, the CDR3 reads TGTGCCAGCAGCTTGACAGGTTCCGATTCACCCCTCCACTTT.

This clone has just a few counts. The chain carries TRBV10-2 and TRBJ1-5, with 9 bases that match TRBD1. The V gene end was trimmed by 6 bases and the J gene end by 7 bases; junction bases not matched to a gene: 4. In germline, CDR1 is WSHSY, CDR2 SAAADI. This CDR3 is 13 amino acids long. In nucleotides, the CDR3 is TGCGCCAGCAGAGGGGACAGGGACCAGCCCCAGCATTTT. It is translated as CASRGDRDQPQHF.

The rearrangement uses TRBV29-1 and TRBJ1-5; D is unresolved. The CDR3 sequence is 12 residues long. Trimming took off 2 bases at V and 5 bases at J, with 7 bases between the two ends. Germline lookup yields CDR1 SQVTM and CDR2 ANQGSEA. CDR3: CSVENPDQPQHF. CDR3 sequence (DNA): TGCAGCGTTGAAAATCCAGATCAGCCCCAGCATTTT.

V is TRBV29-1 and J is TRBJ2-5; unclear D gene. From germline, CDR1 is SQVTM and CDR2 ANQGSEA. This CDR3 region has 15 residues. Trimming left V 0 bases short and J 2 bases short, with 13 bases between. CDR3 bases: TGCAGCGTTGAAGAAGGTCATACCCGTCAAGAGACCCAGTACTTC. Its protein is CSVEEGHTRQETQYF.

V is TRBV11-2 and J is TRBJ2-3; tentative D call: TRBD1 (6 bases). CDR1 and CDR2 from the germline V gene are SGHAT and FQNNGV. CDR3 length: 16 amino acids. Trimming left V 2 bases short and J 6 bases short, with 18 bases between. The CDR3 nucleotides read TGTGCCAGCAGCTTAAGGGGGTGGGTAGTCCGGGATACGCAGTATTTT. It specifies CASSLRGWVVRDTQYF.

The CDR3 bases are TGTGCCAGCAGCTTAGCTGGCAGGCCTCCAACCTACGAGCAGTACTTC. It specifies CASSLAGRPPTYEQYF. The V call is TRBV13, the J call TRBJ2-7, with D unclear. Germline CDR1 is PRHDT and CDR2 is FYEKMQ (reference sequence). CDR3 length: 16 residues. Trimming took 1 base from V and 2 from J, leaving 15 bases between them.

This clone was seen only once. The V call is TRBV2, the J call TRBJ1-2, with TRBD1 identical over 7 bases. The CDR3 covers 14 residues. Germline V gives CDR1 SNHLY, CDR2 FYNNEI. With 1 base clipped from V and 6 bases from J, the junction kept 5 bases outside the gene matches. CDR3: CASSEEVQGNGYTF. CDR3 DNA sequence: TGTGCCAGCAGTGAAGAGGTACAGGGGAATGGCTACACCTTC.

V and J are TRBV19 and TRBJ2-7; 7 nucleotides agree with TRBD1. Trimming at V came to 5 bases and at J to 4 bases, leaving 5 bases not matched to a gene. This CDR3 has 13 amino acids. Germline loops: CDR1 LNHDA, CDR2 SQIVND (reference sequence). The CDR3 is CASSVGQPYEQYF. The CDR3 DNA reads as TGTGCCAGTAGTGTGGGACAGCCATACGAGCAGTACTTC.

The rearrangement uses TRBV15 and TRBJ1-4; D remains unclear. This CDR3 spans 14 amino acids. Germline V gene data show CDR1 as LNHNV and CDR2 as YYDKDF (reference sequence). The V and J ends lost 3 bases and 7 bases respectively, with 12 bases between them. For the CDR3, the DNA is TGTGCCACCAGCAGGGACGTTTCACCTGAAAAACTGTTTTTT. Encoded protein: CATSRDVSPEKLFF.

The CDR3, as DNA: TGTGCCAGCTCACCACGAGGGGACGGATTCTACGAGCAGTACTTC. This encodes CASSPRGDGFYEQYF. This chain links TRBV18 with TRBJ2-7; possibly TRBD1 or TRBD2 for D (5 bases each). The CDR3 has 15 amino acids. CDR1 and CDR2 from the germline V gene are KGHSH and LQKENI. V shed 1 base and J shed 3 bases, with 13 bases lying between them. The whole variable domain, remainder taken from reference TRBV18 and TRBJ2-7, is NAGVMQNPRHLVRRRGQEARLRCSPMKGHSHVYWYRQLPEEGLKFMVYLQKENIIDESGMPKERFSAEFPKEGPSILRIQQVVRGDSAAYFCASSPRGDGFYEQYFGPGTRLTVT.

The V and J genes are TRBV25-1 and TRBJ1-5, with 12 bases lining up with TRBD1. The V gene's germline CDR1 is MGHDK and CDR2 SYGVNS. CDR3 length equals 17 residues. The V and J ends lost 4 bases and 2 bases, in that order; junction bases with no gene match: 6. Here the CDR3 reads CASSGGTGGIGNQPQHF. CDR3 sequence (DNA): TGTGCCAGCAGTGGAGGGACAGGGGGCATTGGCAATCAGCCCCAGCATTTT.

J is TRBJ2-6 and V is TRBV7-2; the D is unclear. The CDR3 loop spans 12 amino acids. Trimming took 7 bases from V and 1 from J, leaving 2 bases between them. Germline V lookup: CDR1 SGHTA, CDR2 FQGNSA. Here the CDR3 DNA reads TGTGCCAGCAAATCTGGGGCCAACGTCCTGACTTTC. Encoded protein: CASKSGANVLTF. The variable domain in full, with the rest retrieved from reference TRBV7-2 and TRBJ2-6, is GAGVSQSPSNKVTEKGKDVELRCDPISGHTALYWYRQSLGQGLEFLIYFQGNSAPDKSGLPSDRFSAERTGGSVSTLTIQRTQQEDSAVYLCASKSGANVLTFGAGSRLTVL.

This clone was counted once. The CDR3 sequence is CASSLAARAGGNTIYF. In nucleotides, the CDR3 is TGTGCCAGCAGCTTAGCCGCGCGGGCGGGAGGAAACACCATATATTTT. The chain couples TRBV7-2 to TRBJ1-3; no definite D call. Trimming took off 0 bases at V and 4 bases at J, with 13 bases between the two ends. Germline V gene lookup returns CDR1 SGHTA and CDR2 FQGNSA. The CDR3 contains 16 residues.

The CDR3: CASSIGQSGTHTEAFF. In nucleotides, the CDR3 is TGTGCCAGTAGTATAGGCCAGTCGGGGACTCACACTGAAGCTTTCTTT. V usage is TRBV19 and J usage is TRBJ1-1, with a weak D call TRBD1 (5 bases). V lost 1 base and J 3 bases, leaving 15 bases between the germline ends. There are 16 residues in the CDR3. Per the germline V gene, CDR1 is LNHDA and CDR2 is SQIVND (reference sequence).

This chain links TRBV7-6 with TRBJ2-5; tentatively, D is TRBD1 or TRBD2 (6 bases each). The DNA end lines up better with TRBJ2-7; the J call may be wrong. CDR1 is SGHVS and CDR2 is FNYEAQ in the germline V gene. This CDR3 is 15 amino acids long. CDR3 DNA sequence: TGTGCCAGCAGCATAGGGGGGCTGGGTTCCTACGAGCAGTACTTC. Amino acids: CASSIGGLGSYEQYF.